This T cell receptor beta chain is from a study of CD8+ T cells in alopecia areata (dated by TCRdb to 2017 to 2018). The study in broad terms: Treated patients were enrolled in an open-label pilot trial of oral tofacitinib, 5 to 10 mg twice daily, for moderate-to-severe alopecia areata. immunoSEQ multiplex PCR using 35 Vbeta forward primers and 13 Jbeta reverse primers was used to amplify TCRbeta CDR3 regions. On the human side, TCRbeta sequencing was run on scalp tissue and on sorted CD4+ and CD8+ peripheral blood T cells from healthy controls and from alopecia areata patients with either patchy or totalis/universalis disease. To study T cell clonal expansion in alopecia areata, the researchers applied high-throughput TCRbeta sequencing to both the C3H/HeJ mouse model and human patients. Tofacitinib-treated patients had biopsies at baseline and at 4 and 24 weeks of treatment, with a later scalp biopsy in several patients. Patients stayed on tofacitinib for 6 to 18 months and then had 6 months of follow-up off drug so that delayed response and recurrence could be assessed. RNA came from the PAXgene miRNA kit for fixed scalp, the miRNeasy kit for PBMCs, and the RNeasy kit for mouse skin. Scalp clonality was compared across normal scalp (n=4), patchy alopecia areata scalp (n=8), and alopecia totalis/universalis scalp (n=8). Study-level results and caveats: Scalp TCR repertoire analysis is complicated because resident alphabeta T cells in normal human skin are also sequenced, whereas mouse skin is dominated by gammadelta T cells. Shared TCR sequences between patients were less evident than in mice, which may be partly attributable to HLA diversity in the patient population. Higher clonality and more expanded CD8+ clones were observed in lesional scalp than in normal scalp, particularly in alopecia totalis/universalis, a finding suggestive of antigenic drive.

The library was built by means of the immunoSEQ multiplex PCR assay. To provide template for TCR sequencing, every sample had RNA extracted and reverse transcribed into cDNA. SuperScript III was used to make first-strand cDNA, primed with a 2:1 mix of oligo-dT and random hexamers. A synthetic immune receptor repertoire was used to assess amplification bias, and residual bias was removed computationally. Per the authors' processing: Raw reads were preprocessed for error removal, and CDR3 was defined according to IMGT conventions as running from the conserved cysteine to phenylalanine. Clonality was computed as 1 minus the Shannon entropy, with the entropy normalized by log2 of the number of productive unique TCRs. Whether each scalp clone was CD4 or CD8 was inferred by checking scalp TCRbeta sequences against the CD4 and CD8 repertoires from sorted blood. This is the immuneACCESS table as TCRdb keeps it, with only in-frame sequences that have V and J called. A part of the clones is gone; compared with another copy, unresolved V genes explain less than half, and the rest is unexplained. From that table come the V and J calls and clone size; the DNA was used to work out D and trimming. Here the sample has 120,000 to 150,000 clones; roughly 48% occur a single time. Roughly 7.5% of the sample is taken by the ten largest.

CDR1 SQVTM and CDR2 ANQGSEA are derived from the germline V gene. The CDR3, from cysteine to phenylalanine, totals 13 residues. Left in the record is the CDR3 DNA by itself, 39 bases read in frame from the first base. To note about this clone: Its specific antigen is unknown. Per-base qualities were not stored, and no clone one base away is much larger.

Peripheral blood and lesional scalp punch biopsies were obtained from patients with alopecia areata. PBMCs were isolated by density centrifugation and stained for CD3, CD4 and CD8, and CD4+ and CD8+ T cells were sorted on a FACSAria. This TCR derives from a human donor with alopecia areata. This chain joins TRBV29-1 to TRBJ2-1, and TRBD2 aligns with 12 junction nucleotides. What was sequenced was CD4+ T cells sorted from blood. The sequence in DNA is TGCAGTGCAGGACTAGCGGGGAGCAATGAGCAGTTCTTC. Translated, it reads CSAGLAGSNEQFF.